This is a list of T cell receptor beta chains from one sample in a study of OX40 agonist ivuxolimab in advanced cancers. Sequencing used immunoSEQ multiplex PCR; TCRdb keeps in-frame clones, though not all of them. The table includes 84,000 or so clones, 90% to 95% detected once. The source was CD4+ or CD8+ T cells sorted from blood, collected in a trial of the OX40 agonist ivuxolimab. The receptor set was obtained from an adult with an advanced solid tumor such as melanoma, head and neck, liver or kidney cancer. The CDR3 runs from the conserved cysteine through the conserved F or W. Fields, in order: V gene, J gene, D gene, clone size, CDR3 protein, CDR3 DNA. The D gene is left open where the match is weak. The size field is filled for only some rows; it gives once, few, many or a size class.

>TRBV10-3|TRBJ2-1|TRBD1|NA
CAISESIGQGAYNEQFF
TGTGCCATCAGTGAGTCGATAGGACAGGGGGCTTACAATGAGCAGTTCTTC
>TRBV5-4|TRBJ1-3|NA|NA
CASSLARSSGNTIYF
TGTGCCAGCAGCTTGGCCAGGAGCTCTGGAAACACCATATATTTT
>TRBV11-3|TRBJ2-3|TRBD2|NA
CASSFGGAEDTQYF
TGTGCCAGCAGCTTCGGGGGGGCCGAAGATACGCAGTATTTT
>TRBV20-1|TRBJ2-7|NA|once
CSARSVYEQYF
TGCAGTGCTAGATCCGTGTACGAGCAGTACTTC
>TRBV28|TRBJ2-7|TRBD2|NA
CAISPGGPAHYEQYF
TGTGCCATCTCCCCGGGGGGACCAGCCCACTACGAGCAGTACTTC
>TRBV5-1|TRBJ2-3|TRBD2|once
CASSRLAGTTDTQYF
TGCGCCAGCAGTCGACTAGCGGGGACCACAGATACGCAGTATTTT
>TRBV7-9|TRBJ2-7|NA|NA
CASSLAGYGAYEQYF
TGTGCCAGCAGCTTAGCGGGTTATGGGGCCTACGAGCAGTACTTC
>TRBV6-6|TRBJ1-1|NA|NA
CASSQPVRATEAFF
TGTGCCAGCAGTCAGCCGGTGAGGGCCACTGAAGCTTTCTTT
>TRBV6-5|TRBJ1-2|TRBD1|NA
CASSTTGGVIYGYTF
TGTGCCAGCAGTACGACAGGGGGCGTCATCTATGGCTACACCTTC
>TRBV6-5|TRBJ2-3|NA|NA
CASSYSQQYPDTQYF
TGTGCCAGCAGTTACTCGCAACAATATCCGGATACGCAGTATTTT
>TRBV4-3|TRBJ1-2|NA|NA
CASSQDRLAASYSYGYTF
TGCGCCAGCAGCCAAGATCGGTTGGCAGCATCCTATTCCTATGGCTACACCTTC
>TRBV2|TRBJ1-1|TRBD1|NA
CASSGGSITEAFF
TGTGCCAGCTCAGGGGGCTCGATCACTGAAGCTTTCTTT
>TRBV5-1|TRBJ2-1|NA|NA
CASSLGSGTFDNEQFF
TGCGCCAGCAGCTTGGGGAGCGGCACCTTCGACAATGAGCAGTTCTTC
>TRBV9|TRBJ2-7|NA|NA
CASSAQPSYEQYF
TGTGCCAGCAGCGCTCAACCATCCTACGAGCAGTACTTC
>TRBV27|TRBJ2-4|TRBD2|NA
CASGQTGRGKNIQYF
TGTGCCAGCGGCCAGACCGGGAGGGGCAAAAACATTCAGTACTTC
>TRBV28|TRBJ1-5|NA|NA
CASSSHPNQPQHF
TGTGCCAGCAGTTCCCACCCCAATCAGCCCCAGCATTTT
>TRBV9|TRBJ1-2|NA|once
CASSASQVRDGYTF
TGTGCCAGCAGCGCTTCTCAGGTTAGGGATGGCTACACCTTC
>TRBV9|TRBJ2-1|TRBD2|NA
CASSVGTSGIYNEQFF
TGTGCCAGCAGCGTTGGGACTAGCGGTATCTACAATGAGCAGTTCTTC
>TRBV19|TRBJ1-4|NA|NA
CASSIPPGLGEKLFF
TGTGCCAGTAGTATCCCACCGGGACTGGGTGAAAAACTGTTTTTT
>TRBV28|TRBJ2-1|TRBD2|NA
CASSSPIGTRGYNEQFF
TGTGCCAGCAGTTCCCCCATTGGGACTAGAGGGTACAATGAGCAGTTCTTC
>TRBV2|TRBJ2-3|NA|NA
CASSELVADTQYF
TGTGCCAGCAGTGAGCTAGTTGCAGATACGCAGTATTTT
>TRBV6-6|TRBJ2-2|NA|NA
CASSYRTGELFF
TGTGCCAGCAGTTACAGGACCGGGGAGCTGTTTTTT
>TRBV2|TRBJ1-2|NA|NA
CASTQVTGSAGYTF
TGTGCCAGCACTCAAGTAACAGGGTCGGCTGGCTACACCTTC
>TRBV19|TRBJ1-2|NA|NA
CASSIRKDYGYTF
TGTGCCAGTAGTATCCGAAAGGACTATGGCTACACCTTC
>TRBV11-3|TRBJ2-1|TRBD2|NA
CASSRGTSGGATEQFF
TGTGCCAGCAGCCGCGGGACTAGCGGGGGGGCCACTGAGCAGTTCTTC
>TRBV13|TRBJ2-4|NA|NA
CASSLGRNIQYF
TGTGCCAGCAGCTTAGGTCGGAACATTCAGTACTTC
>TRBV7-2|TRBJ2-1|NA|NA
CASSPGPGSYNEQFF
TGTGCCAGCAGTCCGGGTCCAGGGTCCTACAATGAGCAGTTCTTC
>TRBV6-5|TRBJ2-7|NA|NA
CASSYGWAGVVYEQYF
TGTGCCAGCAGTTACGGTTGGGCAGGCGTGGTCTACGAGCAGTACTTC
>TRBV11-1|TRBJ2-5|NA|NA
CASSPQGETQYF
TGTGCCAGCAGCCCACAAGGGGAGACCCAGTACTTC
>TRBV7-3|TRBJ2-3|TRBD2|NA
CASSRTSGTDTQYF
TGTGCCAGCAGCCGGACTAGCGGCACAGATACGCAGTATTTT
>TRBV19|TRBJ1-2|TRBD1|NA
CASSTRTGANYGYTF
TGTGCCAGTAGTACAAGGACAGGGGCTAACTATGGCTACACCTTC
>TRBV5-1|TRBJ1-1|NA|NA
CASSRSGEGDFF
TGCGCCAGCAGCAGGTCCGGTGAGGGGGATTTCTTT
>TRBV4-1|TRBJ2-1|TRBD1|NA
CASSRGQGPSSYNEQFF
TGCGCCAGCAGCCGCGGACAGGGCCCTTCCTCCTACAATGAGCAGTTCTTC
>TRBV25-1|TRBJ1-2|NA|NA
CASSETLNYGYTF
TGTGCCAGCAGTGAAACCCTAAACTATGGCTACACCTTC
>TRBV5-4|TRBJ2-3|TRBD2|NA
CASGLAGGNTDTQYF
TGTGCCAGTGGACTAGCGGGGGGTAACACAGATACGCAGTATTTT
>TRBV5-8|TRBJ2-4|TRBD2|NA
CASSRGLAWELAKNIQYF
TGTGCCAGCAGCCGGGGACTAGCCTGGGAACTAGCCAAAAACATTCAGTACTTC
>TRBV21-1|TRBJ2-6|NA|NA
CASWTECCSGANVLTF
TGTGCCTCCTGGACGGAGTGTTGCTCTGGGGCCAACGTCCTGACTTTC
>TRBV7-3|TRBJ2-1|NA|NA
CASSSDSALPYNEQFF
TGTGCCAGCAGCTCGGACTCCGCGCTCCCCTACAATGAGCAGTTCTTC
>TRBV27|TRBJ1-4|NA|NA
CASSPDLGREKLFF
TGTGCCAGCAGTCCGGACTTGGGGCGAGAAAAACTGTTTTTT
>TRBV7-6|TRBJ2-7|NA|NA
CASSLAGRQEQYF
TGTGCCAGCAGCTTAGCGGGGCGGCAGGAGCAGTACTTC
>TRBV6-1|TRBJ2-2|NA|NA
CASSFSGNTGELFF
TGTGCCAGCAGTTTCAGCGGAAACACCGGGGAGCTGTTTTTT
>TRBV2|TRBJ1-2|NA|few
CASSESDGSGYTF
TGTGCCAGCAGTGAGTCCGATGGCAGTGGCTACACCTTC
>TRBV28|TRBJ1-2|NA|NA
CASSASPGIGYTF
TGTGCCAGCAGTGCCTCCCCGGGGATTGGCTACACCTTC